The next 7 T cell receptor beta chains were all read from a single sample in a study of blood T cell repertoires in COVID-19. Some clones are missing from TCRdb's copy, which holds only in-frame ones; the method was immunoSEQ multiplex PCR. The data contain some 16,000 clones, around 88% of them singletons. Sequenced input: peripheral blood. Source of these receptors: a human donor in a cohort sampled during active COVID-19.

This clone was counted once. This sequence joins TRBV9 and TRBJ1-2; D gene uncertain. There are 14 residues in the CDR3. Trimming pared 0 bases from V and 7 bases from J, leaving 13 bases between. In germline, CDR1 is SGDLS, CDR2 YYNGEE. The CDR3 here is CASSVEALPLGYTF. CDR3 nucleotides: TGTGCCAGCAGCGTAGAAGCACTCCCCCTTGGCTACACCTTC. Variable domain in full (rest from reference TRBV9 and TRBJ1-2): DSGVTQTPKHLITATGQRVTLRCSPRSGDLSVYWYQQSLDQGLQFLIQYYNGEERAKGNILERFSAQQFPDLHSELNLSSLELGDSALYFCASSVEALPLGYTFGSGTRLTVV.

The chain joins TRBV28 to TRBJ2-5; 9 bases fit TRBD1. Germline trimming cut 5 bases from V and 1 base from J; bases unmatched to any gene: 5. This CDR3 comprises 15 residues. Germline-derived CDR1 and CDR2 are MDHEN and SYDVKM. The CDR3 bases are TGTGCCAGCAGTCGACAGGGGGTAGGCCAAGAGACCCAGTACTTC. This gives the protein CASSRQGVGQETQYF.

The chain is built from TRBV5-6 and TRBJ2-5, with 11 positions matching TRBD2. CDR1 and CDR2 (germline): SGHDT, YYEEEE. The length of the CDR3 is 16 residues. With 4 bases clipped from V and 2 bases from J, the junction kept 7 bases outside the gene matches. The chain's CDR3 is CASSIPGTSGQETQYF. CDR3 nucleotides: TGTGCCAGCAGCATACCCGGGACTAGCGGACAAGAGACCCAGTACTTC.

DNA of the CDR3: TGTGCCAGCAGTTTAGTAGCGGGGGGAGGGAATGAGCAGTTCTTC. Translated: CASSLVAGGGNEQFF. V is TRBV27 and J is TRBJ2-1; the match to TRBD2 covers 10 bases. There are 15 residues in the CDR3. Germline-derived CDR1 and CDR2 are MNHEY and SMNVEV (reference sequence). The junction had 5 bases not matched to a gene; V was cut back by 2 bases and J by 7 bases.

The V call is TRBV5-5, the J call TRBJ2-7; D remains ambiguous. CDR3 length: 15 residues. The germline gives CDR1 SGHKS, CDR2 YYEKEE (reference sequence). Between the trimmed V and J ends, which lost 1 base and 1 base, there was a span of 12 bases. DNA for the CDR3: TGTGCCAGCAGCTTGTTCCGGGTCATATCCTACGAGCAGTACTTC. Encoded protein: CASSLFRVISYEQYF.

V gene TRBV25-1 combines with J gene TRBJ2-7; 7 bases match TRBD2. This CDR3 has 16 amino acids. Trimming cost V 2 bases and J 7 bases; bases outside gene matches: 14. CDR1 is MGHDK and CDR2 is SYGVNS in the germline V gene. The CDR3 DNA follows: TGTGCCAGCAGTGAACCCTCTTGGGGGAGGGCGGGAGAGCAGTACTTC. This translates into CASSEPSWGRAGEQYF.

The chain carries TRBV9 and TRBJ2-3, with 14 bases fitting TRBD2. The germline CDR1 and CDR2 sequences are SGDLS and YYNGEE. The CDR3 has 20 amino acids. V was pared by 1 base and J by 6 bases, with 16 bases of the junction left unmatched. CDR3 in amino acids: CASSVLTRGLAGAGTDTQYF. The DNA of the CDR3 is TGTGCCAGCAGCGTACTAACTCGGGGACTAGCGGGGGCGGGGACGGATACGCAGTATTTT.